This TCR beta chain was documented in a study of blood T cell repertoires in COVID-19. Study as a whole: The analysed material was cDNA or gDNA that came from T cells, B-cell-depleted T cells, or PBMCs.

The V gene end was trimmed by 6 bases and the J gene end by 8 bases; junction bases not matched to a gene: 7. The CDR3 has 14 amino acids. Germline assignment: CDR1 SGHDN and CDR2 FVKESK. In the original analysis: Estimation of nucleated cell counts relied on the amplification of reference gene primers. Measured with immunoSEQ multiplex PCR; TCRdb has only the in-frame clones, and not every one. Clone size and the V and J calls come from that table; the DNA yielded D and trimming. The profile shows 80,000 to 100,000 clones, approximately 86% of them singletons. The clonotype was recovered from a woman of 80 years or more with acute or convalescent COVID-19. This chain joins TRBV14 and TRBJ1-4, with TRBD1 identical over 9 bases. The sequencing sample was made of peripheral blood. CDR3 protein: CASRRTGVGEKLFF. The CDR3 bases are TGTGCCAGCAGACGGACAGGGGTGGGGGAAAAACTGTTTTTT.